The T cell receptor beta chain described here comes from a study of siplizumab effects on memory and regulatory T cells. In germline, CDR1 is LGHNT, CDR2 FRNRAP. The CDR3 runs to 15 residues. V shed 6 bases and J 5 bases; nucleotides not matched to a gene: 12. Sequencing used immunoSEQ multiplex PCR; TCRdb keeps in-frame clones, though not all of them. The table has some 100,000 clones, about 94% seen once; the top ten hold approximately 1.5%. The chain joins TRBV12-5 to TRBJ2-7; 8 bases agree with TRBD2. This TCR came from a human donor in good health. Sequencing input: non-Treg CD4+ T cells sorted from blood. The CDR3 sequence is CASGPQSGSPHEQYF. CDR3 sequence (DNA): TGTGCTAGTGGCCCTCAAAGCGGGAGTCCGCACGAGCAGTACTTC.